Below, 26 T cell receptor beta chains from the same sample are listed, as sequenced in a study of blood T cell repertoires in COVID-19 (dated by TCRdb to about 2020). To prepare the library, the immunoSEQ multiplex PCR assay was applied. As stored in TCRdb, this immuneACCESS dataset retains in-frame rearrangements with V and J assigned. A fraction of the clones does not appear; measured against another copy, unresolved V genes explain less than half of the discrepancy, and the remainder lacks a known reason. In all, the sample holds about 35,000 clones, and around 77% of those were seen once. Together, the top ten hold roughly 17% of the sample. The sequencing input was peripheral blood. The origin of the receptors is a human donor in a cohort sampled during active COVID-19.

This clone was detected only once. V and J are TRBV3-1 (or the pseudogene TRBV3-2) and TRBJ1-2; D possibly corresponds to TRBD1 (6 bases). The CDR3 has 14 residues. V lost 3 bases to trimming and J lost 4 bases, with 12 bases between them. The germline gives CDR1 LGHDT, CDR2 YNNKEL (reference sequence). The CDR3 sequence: CASSQWDTGYGYTF. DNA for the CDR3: TGTGCCAGCAGCCAGTGGGACACCGGCTATGGCTACACCTTC.

This CDR3 is CASSPNIPETQYF. CDR3 bases: TGTGCCAGCAGCCCTAATATTCCAGAGACCCAGTACTTC. V is TRBV5-4 and J is TRBJ2-5; no firm D call. Germline V CDR1 and CDR2: SGHNT, YYREEE (reference sequence). Between the trimmed V and J ends, which lost 4 bases and 4 bases, there was a span of 11 bases. CDR3 length: 13 amino acids.

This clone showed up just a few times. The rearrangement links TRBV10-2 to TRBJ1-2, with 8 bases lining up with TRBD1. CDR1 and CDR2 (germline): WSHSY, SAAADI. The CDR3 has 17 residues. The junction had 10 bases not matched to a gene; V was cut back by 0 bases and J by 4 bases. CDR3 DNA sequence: TGCGCCAGCAGTGAGTCGGACAGGGATATCGTCCTCTATGGCTACACCTTC. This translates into CASSESDRDIVLYGYTF.

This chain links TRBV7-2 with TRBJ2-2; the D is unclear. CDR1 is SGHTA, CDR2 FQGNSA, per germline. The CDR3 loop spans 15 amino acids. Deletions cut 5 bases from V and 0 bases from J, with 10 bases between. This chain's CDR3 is CASSPVLANTGELFF. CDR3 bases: TGTGCCAGCAGCCCAGTTCTAGCGAACACCGGGGAGCTGTTTTTT.

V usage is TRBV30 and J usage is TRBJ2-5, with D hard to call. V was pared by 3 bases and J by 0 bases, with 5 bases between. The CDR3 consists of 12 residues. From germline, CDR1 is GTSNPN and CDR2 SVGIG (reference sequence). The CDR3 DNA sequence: TGTGCCTGGAGCTTAAACCAAGAGACCCAGTACTTC. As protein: CAWSLNQETQYF.

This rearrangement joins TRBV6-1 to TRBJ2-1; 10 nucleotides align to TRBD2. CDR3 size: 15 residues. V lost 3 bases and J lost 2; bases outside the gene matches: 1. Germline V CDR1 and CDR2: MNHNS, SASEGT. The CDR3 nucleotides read TGTGCCAGCAGTGATAGCGGGAGGCCCTACAATGAGCAGTTCTTC. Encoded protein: CASSDSGRPYNEQFF.

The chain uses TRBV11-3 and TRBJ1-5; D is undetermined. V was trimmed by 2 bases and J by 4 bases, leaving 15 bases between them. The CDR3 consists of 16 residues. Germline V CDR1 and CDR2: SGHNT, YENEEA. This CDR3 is CASSLSTGKMNQPQHF. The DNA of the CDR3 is TGTGCCAGCAGCTTAAGTACGGGGAAAATGAATCAGCCCCAGCATTTT.

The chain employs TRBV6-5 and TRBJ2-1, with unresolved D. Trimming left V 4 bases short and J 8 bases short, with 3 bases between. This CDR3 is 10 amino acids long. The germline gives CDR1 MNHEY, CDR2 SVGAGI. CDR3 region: CASSSYEQFF. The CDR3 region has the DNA TGTGCCAGCAGTTCTTATGAGCAGTTCTTC.

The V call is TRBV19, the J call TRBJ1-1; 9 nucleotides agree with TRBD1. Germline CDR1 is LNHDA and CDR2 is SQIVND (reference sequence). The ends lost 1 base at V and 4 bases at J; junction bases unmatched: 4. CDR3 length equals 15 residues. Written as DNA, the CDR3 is TGTGCCAGTAGTATAGTAGACAGGGGGGCCACTGAAGCTTTCTTT. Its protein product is CASSIVDRGATEAFF.

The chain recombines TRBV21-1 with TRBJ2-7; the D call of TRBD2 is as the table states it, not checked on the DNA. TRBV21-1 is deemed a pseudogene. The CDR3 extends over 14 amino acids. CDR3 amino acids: CASSNATRSYEQYF. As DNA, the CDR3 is TGTGCCAGCAGCAACGCCACTAGAAGCTACGAGCAGTACTTC.

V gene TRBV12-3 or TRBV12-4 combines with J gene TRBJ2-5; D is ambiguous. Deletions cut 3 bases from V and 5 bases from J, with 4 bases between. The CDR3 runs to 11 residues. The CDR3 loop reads CASSFPETQYF. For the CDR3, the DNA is TGTGCCAGCAGTTTCCCGGAGACCCAGTACTTC.

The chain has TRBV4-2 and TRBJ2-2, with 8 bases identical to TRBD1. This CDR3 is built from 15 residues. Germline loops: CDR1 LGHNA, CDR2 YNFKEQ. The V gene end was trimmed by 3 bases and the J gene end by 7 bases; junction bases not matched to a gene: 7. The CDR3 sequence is CASSQSRQGFGELFF. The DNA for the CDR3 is TGTGCCAGCAGCCAGTCCCGACAGGGGTTCGGGGAGCTGTTTTTT.

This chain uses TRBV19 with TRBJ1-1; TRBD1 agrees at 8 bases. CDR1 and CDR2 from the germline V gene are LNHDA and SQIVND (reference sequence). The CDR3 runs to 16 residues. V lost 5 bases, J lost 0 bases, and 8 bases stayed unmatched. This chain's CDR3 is CASSSTGVWMNTEAFF. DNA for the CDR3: TGTGCCAGTAGTTCGACAGGGGTGTGGATGAACACTGAAGCTTTCTTT.

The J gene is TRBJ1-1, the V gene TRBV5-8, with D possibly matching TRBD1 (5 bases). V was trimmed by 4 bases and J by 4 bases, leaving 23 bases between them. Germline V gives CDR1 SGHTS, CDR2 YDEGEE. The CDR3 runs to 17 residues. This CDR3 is CASSPGALGVRFTEAFF. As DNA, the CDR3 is TGTGCCAGCAGCCCCGGAGCCCTAGGGGTTAGGTTCACTGAAGCTTTCTTT. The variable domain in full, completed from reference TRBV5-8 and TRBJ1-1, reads EAGVTQSPTHLIKTRGQQATLRCSPISGHTSVYWYQQALGLGLQFLLWYDEGEERNRGNFPPRFSGRQFPNYSSELNVNALELEDSALYLCASSPGALGVRFTEAFFGQGTRLTVV.

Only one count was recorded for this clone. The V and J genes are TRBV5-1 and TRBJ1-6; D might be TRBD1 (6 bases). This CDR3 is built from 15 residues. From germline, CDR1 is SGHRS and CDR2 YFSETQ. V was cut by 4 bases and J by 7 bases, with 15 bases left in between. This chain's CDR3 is CASSRLGAANSPLHF. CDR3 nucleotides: TGCGCCAGCAGCCGCCTGGGGGCGGCAAATTCACCCCTCCACTTT.

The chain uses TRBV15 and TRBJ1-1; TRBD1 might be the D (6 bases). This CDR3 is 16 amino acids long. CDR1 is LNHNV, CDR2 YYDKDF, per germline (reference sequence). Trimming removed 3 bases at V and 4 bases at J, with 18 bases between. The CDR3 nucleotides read TGTGCCACCAGCAGGGGCGGTCAGGGAGGGGGCACTGAAGCTTTCTTT. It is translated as CATSRGGQGGGTEAFF.

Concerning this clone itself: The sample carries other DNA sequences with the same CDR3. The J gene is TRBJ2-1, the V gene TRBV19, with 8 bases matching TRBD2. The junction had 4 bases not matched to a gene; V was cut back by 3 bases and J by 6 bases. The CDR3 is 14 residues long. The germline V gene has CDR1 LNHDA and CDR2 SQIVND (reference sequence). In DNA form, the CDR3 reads TGTGCCAGTAGTATGTCTAGCGGGCCCAATGAGCAGTTCTTC. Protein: CASSMSSGPNEQFF.

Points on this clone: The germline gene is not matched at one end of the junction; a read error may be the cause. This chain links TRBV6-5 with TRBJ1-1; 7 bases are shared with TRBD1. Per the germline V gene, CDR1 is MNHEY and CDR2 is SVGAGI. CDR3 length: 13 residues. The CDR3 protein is CASSYSSTGSGFF. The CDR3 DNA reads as TGTGCCAGCAGTTACTCTTCGACAGGGAGTGGTTTTTTT.

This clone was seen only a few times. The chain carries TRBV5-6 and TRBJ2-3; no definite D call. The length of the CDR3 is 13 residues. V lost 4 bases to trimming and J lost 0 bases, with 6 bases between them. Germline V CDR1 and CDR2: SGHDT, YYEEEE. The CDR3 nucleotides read TGTGCCAGCAGCCTAGTTAGCACAGATACGCAGTATTTT. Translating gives CASSLVSTDTQYF.

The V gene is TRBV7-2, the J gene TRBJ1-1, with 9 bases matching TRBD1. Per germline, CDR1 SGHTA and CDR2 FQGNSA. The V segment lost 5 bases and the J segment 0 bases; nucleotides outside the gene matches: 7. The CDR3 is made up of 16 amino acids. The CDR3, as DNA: TGTGCCAGCAGCCAGGGACAGGGAGGGATGAACACTGAAGCTTTCTTT. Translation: CASSQGQGGMNTEAFF.

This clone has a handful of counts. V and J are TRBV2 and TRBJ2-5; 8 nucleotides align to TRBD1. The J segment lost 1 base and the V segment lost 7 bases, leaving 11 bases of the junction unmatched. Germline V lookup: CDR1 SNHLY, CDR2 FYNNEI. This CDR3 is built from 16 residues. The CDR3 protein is CASTLLGTGVQETQYF. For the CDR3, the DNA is TGTGCCAGCACCTTGTTAGGGACAGGCGTCCAAGAGACCCAGTACTTC.

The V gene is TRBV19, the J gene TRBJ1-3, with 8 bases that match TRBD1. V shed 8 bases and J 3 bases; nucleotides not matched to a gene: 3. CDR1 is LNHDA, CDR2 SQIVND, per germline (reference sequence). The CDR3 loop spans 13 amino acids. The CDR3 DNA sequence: TGTGCCAGTGAAGACAGGGGTGGAAACACCATATATTTT. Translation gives CASEDRGGNTIYF. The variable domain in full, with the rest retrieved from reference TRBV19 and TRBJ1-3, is DGGITQSPKYLFRKEGQNVTLSCEQNLNHDAMYWYRQDPGQGLRLIYYSQIVNDFQKGDIAEGYSVSREKKESFPLTVTSAQKNPTAFYLCASEDRGGNTIYFGEGSWLTVV.

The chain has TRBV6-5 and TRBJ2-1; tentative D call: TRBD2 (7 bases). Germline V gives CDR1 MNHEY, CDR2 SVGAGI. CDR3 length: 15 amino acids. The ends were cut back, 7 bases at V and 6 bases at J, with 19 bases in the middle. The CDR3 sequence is CASIPRGRDFNEQFF. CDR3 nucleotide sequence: TGTGCCAGCATCCCGAGGGGGAGGGATTTCAATGAGCAGTTCTTC.

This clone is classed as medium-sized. The CDR3 spells CASSQTGDQGYTF. The CDR3 DNA is TGTGCCAGCTCACAGACAGGGGATCAAGGCTACACCTTC. The V gene is TRBV18, the J gene TRBJ1-2; the match to TRBD1 covers 8 bases. Germline lookup yields CDR1 KGHSH and CDR2 LQKENI. V gave up 4 bases and J gave up 8 bases; unmatched junction bases: 6. The CDR3 consists of 13 residues. The whole variable domain, remainder taken from reference TRBV18 and TRBJ1-2, is NAGVMQNPRHLVRRRGQEARLRCSPMKGHSHVYWYRQLPEEGLKFMVYLQKENIIDESGMPKERFSAEFPKEGPSILRIQQVVRGDSAAYFCASSQTGDQGYTFGSGTRLTVV.

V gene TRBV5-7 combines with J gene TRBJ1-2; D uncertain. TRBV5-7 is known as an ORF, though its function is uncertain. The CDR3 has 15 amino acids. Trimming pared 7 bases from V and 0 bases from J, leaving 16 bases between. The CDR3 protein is CASGFLTGSNYGYTF. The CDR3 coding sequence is TGTGCCAGCGGATTCTTGACTGGTTCTAACTATGGCTACACCTTC.

The CDR3 DNA reads as TGTGCCAGCAGTTACAGGGCAGCCTACGAGCAGTACTTC. The encoded protein is CASSYRAAYEQYF. The chain recombines TRBV7-2 with TRBJ2-7, with a possible D match to TRBD1 (6 bases). Between the trimmed V and J ends, which lost 6 bases and 2 bases, there was a span of 11 bases. The CDR3 is 13 amino acids. Per germline, CDR1 SGHTA and CDR2 FQGNSA.